The clone carrying this TCR delta chain appeared a few times. Other DNA sequences of this sample code for an identical CDR3. The germline V gene has CDR1 GEAIGNYY and CDR2 EKD. CDR3 length: 16 amino acids. V gave up 0 bases and J gave up 0 bases, with 5 bases separating them. TCRdb re-called the reads through CATT. This sample has 5,100 or so delta-chain clones; approximately 2.7% occur once, and the top ten carry roughly 13%. This sample was taken from a study of gamma-delta chains in newborns, infants, children. Study in general: Polyclonal expansion of innate γδ T cells after birth follows microbial exposure.

V usage is TRDV2 and J usage is TRDJ3; D uncertain. This TCR came from a child who was a newborn, infant or young child, either healthy, febrile or measles-vaccinated (not recorded which). The sequenced sample consisted of blood. CDR3 loop: CACDTVGSWDTRQMFF. Here the CDR3 DNA reads TGTGCCTGTGACACCGTGGGCTCCTGGGACACCCGACAGATGTTTTTC.